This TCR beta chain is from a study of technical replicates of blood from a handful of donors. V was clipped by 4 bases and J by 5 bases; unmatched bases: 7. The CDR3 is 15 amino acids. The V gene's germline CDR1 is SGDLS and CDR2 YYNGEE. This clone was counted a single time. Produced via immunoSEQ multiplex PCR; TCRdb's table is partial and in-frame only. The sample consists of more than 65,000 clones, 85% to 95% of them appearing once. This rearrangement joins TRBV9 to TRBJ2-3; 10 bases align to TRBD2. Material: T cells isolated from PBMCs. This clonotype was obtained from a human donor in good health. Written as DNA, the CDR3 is TGTGCCAGCAGCACCCTAGCGGGAGAGGGAGATACGCAGTATTTT. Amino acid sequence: CASSTLAGEGDTQYF.